This is a list of T cell receptor beta chains from one sample in a study of vaccination and CD4 T cells after COVID-19. The antigens of these receptors remain unknown. TCRdb re-called the PCR reads through MiXCR, storing one row per CDR3 protein. Of over 11,000 distinct CDR3 sequences listed, 24% were seen once; the top ten hold 15% to 20%. This specimen consisted of CD4+ T cells from blood, cultured in vitro, obtained after SARS-CoV-2 vaccination. These receptors all stem from a human donor who had recovered from COVID-19. CDR3s leave out the opening cysteine and the closing phenylalanine or tryptophan.

CDR3 length: 13; J gene: TRBJ2-5; V gene: TRBV27; CDR3 protein: ASSPPGGLPETQY
CDR3 length: 13; J gene: TRBJ1-4; V gene: TRBV19; CDR3 protein: ASSSGRGGNEKLF
CDR3 length: 12; J gene: TRBJ2-7; V gene: TRBV20-1; CDR3 protein: SARSGRSSYEQY
CDR3 length: 11; J gene: TRBJ2-7; V gene: TRBV6-5; CDR3 protein: ASSYALGSEQY
CDR3 length: 13; J gene: TRBJ1-5; V gene: TRBV7-8; CDR3 protein: ASSLSEGSYQPQH
CDR3 length: 13; J gene: TRBJ1-2; V gene: TRBV7-9; CDR3 protein: ASSLARQGLGGYT
CDR3 length: 13; J gene: TRBJ2-7; V gene: TRBV7-3; CDR3 protein: ASSLGWGQLYEQY
CDR3 length: 11; J gene: TRBJ2-5; V gene: TRBV7-2; CDR3 protein: ASTTYSQETQY
CDR3 length: 15; J gene: TRBJ2-3; V gene: TRBV28; CDR3 protein: ASSPTTGTGTTDTQY
CDR3 length: 15; J gene: TRBJ1-5; V gene: TRBV29-1; CDR3 protein: SAANKGGHQGNQPQH
CDR3 length: 9; J gene: TRBJ1-6; V gene: TRBV6-1; CDR3 protein: ASKGDSPLH
CDR3 length: 15; J gene: TRBJ2-1; V gene: TRBV20-1; CDR3 protein: SARKGRDYNRVNEQF
CDR3 length: 16; J gene: TRBJ2-3; V gene: TRBV6-5; CDR3 protein: ASSYSIFSSAKRDTQY
CDR3 length: 11; J gene: TRBJ2-1; V gene: TRBV19; CDR3 protein: ASSLRGANEQF
CDR3 length: 12; J gene: TRBJ1-1; V gene: TRBV10-3; CDR3 protein: AISEWEGNTEAF
CDR3 length: 11; J gene: TRBJ2-2; V gene: TRBV6-1; CDR3 protein: ASRRQGAGELF
CDR3 length: 11; J gene: TRBJ2-4; V gene: TRBV7-2; CDR3 protein: ASSFDRRNIQY
CDR3 length: 12; J gene: TRBJ1-2; V gene: TRBV18; CDR3 protein: ASSPEARGYGYT
CDR3 length: 14; J gene: TRBJ1-2; V gene: TRBV7-8; CDR3 protein: ASSLEYRGQNYGYT
CDR3 length: 15; J gene: TRBJ1-1; V gene: TRBV11-2; CDR3 protein: ASSLEGGGVRSTEAF
CDR3 length: 14; J gene: TRBJ2-1; V gene: TRBV20-1; CDR3 protein: SASHLGHSSYNEQF
CDR3 length: 14; J gene: TRBJ2-2; V gene: TRBV19; CDR3 protein: ASSPKTSGWTGELF
CDR3 length: 13; J gene: TRBJ2-7; V gene: TRBV21-1; CDR3 protein: ASSKKGQGHHEQY
CDR3 length: 14; J gene: TRBJ2-4; V gene: TRBV20-1; CDR3 protein: SAPPNGSGAKNIQY
CDR3 length: 11; J gene: TRBJ1-1; V gene: TRBV28; CDR3 protein: ASSPHKRTEAF
CDR3 length: 13; J gene: TRBJ1-5; V gene: TRBV7-2; CDR3 protein: ASSLQTALNQPQH
CDR3 length: 10; J gene: TRBJ1-1; V gene: TRBV20-1; CDR3 protein: SANGGKTEAF
CDR3 length: 13; J gene: TRBJ1-2; V gene: TRBV19; CDR3 protein: ASRPLVGQSYGYT
CDR3 length: 13; J gene: TRBJ2-4; V gene: TRBV5-4; CDR3 protein: ASSLGGSAKNIQY
CDR3 length: 11; J gene: TRBJ1-2; V gene: TRBV7-8; CDR3 protein: ASSLVGRDGYT
CDR3 length: 11; J gene: TRBJ1-2; V gene: TRBV5-4; CDR3 protein: ASSYAYRRGYT
CDR3 length: 16; J gene: TRBJ2-7; V gene: TRBV7-2; CDR3 protein: ASSSRGRGGARSYEQY
CDR3 length: 13; J gene: TRBJ2-7; V gene: TRBV5-4; CDR3 protein: ASSLAQASGYEQY
CDR3 length: 14; J gene: TRBJ2-3; V gene: TRBV6-2/TRBV6-3; CDR3 protein: ASSYNRRAPTDTQY
CDR3 length: 14; J gene: TRBJ1-1; V gene: TRBV4-3; CDR3 protein: ASSPGTGAMNTEAF
CDR3 length: 13; J gene: TRBJ2-1; V gene: TRBV6-1; CDR3 protein: ASRFGGTLGHEQF
CDR3 length: 14; J gene: TRBJ2-4; V gene: TRBV6-1; CDR3 protein: ASRAQGTLAKNIQY
CDR3 length: 15; J gene: TRBJ2-7; V gene: TRBV29-1; CDR3 protein: SVSKVAGGQGGNEQY
CDR3 length: 12; J gene: TRBJ2-7; V gene: TRBV5-6; CDR3 protein: ASSLGAGAYEQY
CDR3 length: 13; J gene: TRBJ1-1; V gene: TRBV28; CDR3 protein: ASSAHSGSRTEAF
CDR3 length: 14; J gene: TRBJ1-2; V gene: TRBV7-2; CDR3 protein: ASSFSSQLANYGYT
CDR3 length: 14; J gene: TRBJ2-7; V gene: TRBV7-4; CDR3 protein: ASSVASGTGVYEQY
CDR3 length: 14; J gene: TRBJ1-5; V gene: TRBV25-1; CDR3 protein: ASSSASSPLNQPQH
CDR3 length: 14; J gene: TRBJ1-1; V gene: TRBV27; CDR3 protein: ASSLFGGAPNTEAF
CDR3 length: 14; J gene: TRBJ1-2; V gene: TRBV6-5; CDR3 protein: ASSSQEGGLFYGYT
CDR3 length: 13; J gene: TRBJ1-3; V gene: TRBV12-3/TRBV12-4; CDR3 protein: ASRRTGVGGNTIY
CDR3 length: 10; J gene: TRBJ2-7; V gene: TRBV18; CDR3 protein: ASSQTGYEQY